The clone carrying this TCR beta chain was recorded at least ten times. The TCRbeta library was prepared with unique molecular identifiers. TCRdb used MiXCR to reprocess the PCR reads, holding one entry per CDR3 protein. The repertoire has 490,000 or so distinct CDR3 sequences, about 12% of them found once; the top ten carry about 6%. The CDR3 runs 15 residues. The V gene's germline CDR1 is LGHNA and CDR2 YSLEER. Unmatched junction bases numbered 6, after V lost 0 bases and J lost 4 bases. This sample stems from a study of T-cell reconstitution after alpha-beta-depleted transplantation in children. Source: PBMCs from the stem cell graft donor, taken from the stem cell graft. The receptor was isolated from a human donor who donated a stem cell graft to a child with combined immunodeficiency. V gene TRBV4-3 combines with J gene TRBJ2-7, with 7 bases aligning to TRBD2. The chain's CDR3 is CASSQELAVKYEQYF. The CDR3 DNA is TGCGCCAGCAGCCAAGAGCTAGCGGTGAAATACGAGCAGTACTTC.